The next 22 T cell receptor beta chains were all read from a single sample in a study of T cells after yellow fever vaccination. Each CDR3 protein gets one entry after TCRdb re-called the 5' RACE reads with MiXCR. The table includes 550,000 or so distinct CDR3 sequences, roughly 21% detected once. The sample was PBMCs, taken 15 days after the yellow fever booster vaccination. These TCRs come from a man aged 25-45 years who received the YFV17D yellow fever vaccine.

This clonotype was counted at least ten times. The chain uses TRBV7-2 and TRBJ2-5; TRBD1 agrees at 12 bases. This CDR3 contains 14 residues. Germline lookup yields CDR1 SGHTA and CDR2 FQGNSA. V lost 5 bases, J lost 5 bases, and 3 bases stayed unmatched. DNA of the CDR3: TGTGCCAGCAGCCCTGGGACAGGGGGCGAGACCCAGTACTTC. Protein sequence: CASSPGTGGETQYF.

This clonotype was found a few times. Germline and junction disagree at one end, which may indicate a read error. V gene TRBV7-7 combines with J gene TRBJ1-4; D might be TRBD1 (5 bases). The germline V gene encodes CDR1 SSHAT and CDR2 FNYEAQ (reference sequence). CDR3 length: 14 amino acids. CDR3 residues: CASSLHPGNEKLFF. CDR3 DNA sequence: TGTGCTAGCAGCTTACATCCAGGGAACGAAAAACTGTTTTTT.

This clonotype was seen a few times. The chain carries TRBV6-5 and TRBJ1-1; D may be TRBD1 (5 bases). V was shortened by 2 bases and J by 6 bases, with 16 bases between the two germline ends. CDR1 is MNHEY, CDR2 SVGAGI, per germline. CDR3 length: 15 residues. DNA of the CDR3: TGTGCCAGCAGTTACGGGACCTCAGGGTCCGCTGAAGCTTTCTTT. This codes for CASSYGTSGSAEAFF.

This clonotype showed up just a few times. The J gene is TRBJ1-1, the V gene TRBV19, with TRBD1 matching 8 bases. V was clipped by 9 bases and J by 2 bases; unmatched bases: 8. Germline V CDR1 and CDR2: LNHDA, SQIVND (reference sequence). This CDR3 region has 14 residues. CDR3 DNA: TGTGCCAGCCAGGGGGCTAGCGGAAACACTGAAGCTTTCTTT. Translation gives CASQGASGNTEAFF.

The rearrangement joins TRBV15 to TRBJ2-2, with D possibly being TRBD2 (5 bases). This CDR3 is 16 amino acids long. Germline values: CDR1 LNHNV, CDR2 YYDKDF (reference sequence). Between the trimmed V and J ends, which lost 1 base and 0 bases, there was a span of 9 bases. CDR3 residues: CATSRGSGTNTGELFF. The CDR3 region has the DNA TGTGCCACCAGCAGAGGAAGCGGCACGAACACCGGGGAGCTGTTTTTT.

CDR3 amino acids: CASSLTSAETQYF. DNA of the CDR3: TGTGCCAGCAGCTTAACTAGCGCCGAGACCCAGTACTTC. The genes are TRBV7-3 and TRBJ2-5; a possible D gene is TRBD2 (5 bases). The V gene lost 0 bases and the J gene lost 5 bases, with 7 bases spanning the gap. The CDR3 consists of 13 residues. CDR1 and CDR2 from the germline V gene are SGHTA and FQGTGA.

V usage is TRBV11-2 and J usage is TRBJ2-7; 10 bases agree with TRBD1. The ends lost 4 bases at V and 6 bases at J; junction bases unmatched: 9. Per germline, CDR1 SGHAT and CDR2 FQNNGV. The CDR3 totals 15 residues. The CDR3, as DNA: TGTGCCAGCAGCTCACCGGGACAGGGGTTGCTCGAGCAGTACTTC. Translation gives CASSSPGQGLLEQYF.

This chain connects TRBV3-1 to TRBJ2-4; D is ambiguous. Germline CDR1 reads LGHDT; CDR2 reads YNNKEL (reference sequence). With 3 bases removed from V and 5 bases from J, the gap between germline ends came to 11 bases. The CDR3 sequence is 14 residues long. CDR3 nucleotides: TGTGCCAGCAGCCACCAGACAATAGAAAACATTCAGTACTTC. This sequence encodes CASSHQTIENIQYF.

DNA for the CDR3: TGCGCCAGCAGCCAAGAGTATGCGGGAAGTTACAATGAGCAGTTCTTC. Translation gives CASSQEYAGSYNEQFF. The rearrangement uses TRBV4-3 and TRBJ2-1; D possibly corresponds to TRBD2 (6 bases). V was clipped by 0 bases and J by 4 bases, with 13 bases between them. The germline gives CDR1 LGHNA, CDR2 YSLEER. This CDR3 is built from 16 residues.

This clonotype was recorded a few times. The gene calls are TRBV18 and TRBJ2-1; TRBD2 matches 11 bases. This CDR3 contains 17 residues. Germline CDR1 is KGHSH and CDR2 is LQKENI. Trimming at V came to 0 bases and at J to 1 base, leaving 2 bases not matched to a gene. For the CDR3, the DNA is TGTGCCAGCTCACCACCAACTAGCGGGAGATCCTACAATGAGCAGTTCTTC. Its translation: CASSPPTSGRSYNEQFF.

The J gene is TRBJ2-7, the V gene TRBV20-1; D remains unclear. The germline V and J ends were trimmed by 3 bases and 8 bases, with 5 bases remaining between them. The V gene's germline CDR1 is DFQATT and CDR2 SNEGSKA (reference sequence). CDR3 length: 9 amino acids. The CDR3 bases are TGCAGTGCTAGGGGCAAGCAGTACTTC. It codes for CSARGKQYF.

This clonotype was seen more than once but under ten times. The chain recombines TRBV4-2 with TRBJ2-1; D unclear. V gave up 3 bases and J gave up 1 base, with 19 bases separating them. CDR1 and CDR2 from the germline V gene are LGHNA and YNFKEQ. This CDR3 spans 18 amino acids. CDR3 loop: CASSQNSGTKGSYNEQFF. The CDR3 DNA reads as TGTGCCAGCAGCCAGAATTCGGGTACCAAGGGTTCCTACAATGAGCAGTTCTTC.

Comment on this clonotype: Here the CDR3 omits its conserved ending phenylalanine or tryptophan, so a read error is the likely source. The DNA is left out, because the CDR3 cannot be placed on it with certainty; the CDR3 is given as TCRdb lists it. The chain is built from TRBV5-1 and TRBJ2-1. Ends included, the CDR3 has 12 residues. Germline-derived CDR1 and CDR2 are SGHRS and YFSETQ. This CDR3 is CASSLDYHEQVL.

This clonotype showed up many times. This chain connects TRBV27 to TRBJ2-1; 10 bases map to TRBD2. After removal of 8 bases from V and 1 base from J, the junction contained 2 bases not matched to a gene. This CDR3 contains 14 residues. Germline CDR1 is MNHEY and CDR2 is SMNVEV (reference sequence). CDR3 in DNA: TGTGCCAGCCGGACTAGCGGATCCTACAATGAGCAGTTCTTC. It translates to CASRTSGSYNEQFF.

The chain employs TRBV10-2 and TRBJ2-7, with D perhaps TRBD2 (6 bases). Germline CDR1 WSHSY, CDR2 SAAADI. Trimming took off 4 bases at V and 0 bases at J, with 10 bases between the two ends. The CDR3 is 14 residues long. CDR3: CASSVISGSYEQYF. CDR3 sequence (DNA): TGCGCCAGCAGTGTGATTAGCGGCTCCTACGAGCAGTACTTC.

The rearrangement uses TRBV12-3 or TRBV12-4 and TRBJ2-7; 8 nucleotides align to TRBD1. The CDR3 spans 14 residues. V lost 5 bases to trimming and J lost 3 bases; unmatched junction nucleotides: 6. The CDR3 sequence: CASSRWTGNYEQYF. The CDR3 DNA reads as TGTGCCAGCAGTCGTTGGACAGGGAACTACGAGCAGTACTTC.

The V gene is TRBV20-1, the J gene TRBJ2-7, with 9 bases aligning to TRBD1. V dropped 5 bases and J dropped 4; count of bases not matched to a gene: 9. The germline CDR1 and CDR2 sequences are DFQATT and SNEGSKA (reference sequence). The CDR3 length is 14 residues. CDR3 nucleotide sequence: TGCAGTGCTGGGGTCGGACAGGGGAGGTACGAGCAGTACTTC. Translating gives CSAGVGQGRYEQYF.

The V call is TRBV20-1, the J call TRBJ2-4, with 7 positions matching TRBD1. V shed 5 bases and J 1 base; nucleotides not matched to a gene: 11. This CDR3 has 16 residues. CDR1 DFQATT and CDR2 SNEGSKA come from the germline V gene (reference sequence). CDR3 nucleotide sequence: TGCAGTGCTCTGGACAGGCCTTTTGTGGCCAAAAACATTCAGTACTTC. It specifies CSALDRPFVAKNIQYF.

This clonotype was seen only a few times. This chain uses TRBV6-2 or TRBV6-3 with TRBJ2-7, with a tentative D call TRBD1 (6 bases). The CDR3 spans 16 residues. V was cut by 5 bases and J by 3 bases, with 20 bases left in between. Germline assignment: CDR1 MNHEY and CDR2 SVGEGT. CDR3 nucleotide sequence: TGTGCCAGCAGTCCCCCGGGGACAAGGAGTTTCTACGAGCAGTACTTC. This gives the protein CASSPPGTRSFYEQYF.

This chain links TRBV12-3 or TRBV12-4 with TRBJ2-1; perhaps TRBD2 as D (5 bases). Trimming removed 8 bases at V and 6 bases at J, with 17 bases between. CDR3 length: 14 residues. The CDR3 DNA is TGTGCCAGCGACGTCAGCGGTCTTGGCAATGAGCAGTTCTTC. Amino acids: CASDVSGLGNEQFF.

The chain employs TRBV20-1 and TRBJ1-3, with D uncertain. Trimming shortened V by 3 bases and J by 3 bases, and 3 bases separated the two germline ends. This CDR3 has 11 residues. CDR1 DFQATT and CDR2 SNEGSKA come from the germline V gene (reference sequence). The CDR3 nucleotides read TGCAGTGCTAGTGATGGAAACACCATATATTTT. Protein: CSASDGNTIYF.

This clonotype was recorded a few times. The chain is built from TRBV12-5 and TRBJ1-5; D is perhaps TRBD1 (6 bases). The CDR3 consists of 15 residues. Germline V lookup: CDR1 LGHNT, CDR2 FRNRAP. Deletions cut 1 base from V and 4 bases from J, with 11 bases between. Here the CDR3 reads CASGLETQGNQPQHF. CDR3 in DNA: TGTGCTAGTGGTTTGGAAACACAGGGTAATCAGCCCCAGCATTTT.